Included here is one TCR beta chain sequence, with context. Antigen specificity is unknown. This sample is drawn from a study of PD-L1 blockade in urothelial cancer. Study background: In terms of prior chemotherapy, patients had received 0 to 3 regimens. Overall study results and limits: Durable benefit accompanied greater 3-week expansion of tumor-associated blood clones. Pretreatment blood TCR clonality under the median forecast improved survival.

Spike-ins of synthetic TCR analog templates went into each PCR. TCRdb's copy holds only in-frame clones and misses some; the assay was immunoSEQ multiplex PCR. The sample includes about 87,000 clones, roughly 84% of them seen just once. Germline V gene lookup returns CDR1 MRHNA and CDR2 SNTAGT. Deletions cut 0 bases from V and 4 bases from J, with 12 bases between. CDR3 length: 15 residues. The time point denotes: pretreatment peripheral blood. The chain is built from TRBV6-4 and TRBJ1-2; D unresolved. The clonotype comes from a man in his sixties with urothelial cancer. Sequencing was performed on PBMCs, taken around atezolizumab (anti-PD-L1) treatment. The CDR3 sequence: CASSDSIGIGYGYTF. The CDR3 DNA follows: TGTGCCAGCAGTGACTCGATTGGCATTGGCTATGGCTACACCTTC.